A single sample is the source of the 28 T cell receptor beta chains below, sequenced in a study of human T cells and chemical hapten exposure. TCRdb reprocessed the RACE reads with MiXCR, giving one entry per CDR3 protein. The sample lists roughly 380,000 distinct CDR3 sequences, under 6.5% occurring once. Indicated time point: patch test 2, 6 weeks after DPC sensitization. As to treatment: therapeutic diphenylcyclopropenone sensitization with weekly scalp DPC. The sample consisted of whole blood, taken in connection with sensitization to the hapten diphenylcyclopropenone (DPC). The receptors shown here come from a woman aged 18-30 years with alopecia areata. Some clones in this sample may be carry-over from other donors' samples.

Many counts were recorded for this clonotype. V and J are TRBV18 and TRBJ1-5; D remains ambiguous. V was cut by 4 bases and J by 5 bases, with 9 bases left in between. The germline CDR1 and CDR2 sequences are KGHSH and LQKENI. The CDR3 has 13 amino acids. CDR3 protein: CASSLEIHQPQHF. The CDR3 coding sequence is TGTGCCAGCTCACTAGAGATACATCAGCCCCAGCATTTT.

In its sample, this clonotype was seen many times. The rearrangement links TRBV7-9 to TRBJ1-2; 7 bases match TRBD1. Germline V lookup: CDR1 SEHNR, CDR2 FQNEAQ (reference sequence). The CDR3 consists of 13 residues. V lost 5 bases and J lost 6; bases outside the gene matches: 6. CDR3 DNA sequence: TGTGCCAGCAGCCTCGGACAGGACCATGGCTACACCTTC. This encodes CASSLGQDHGYTF.

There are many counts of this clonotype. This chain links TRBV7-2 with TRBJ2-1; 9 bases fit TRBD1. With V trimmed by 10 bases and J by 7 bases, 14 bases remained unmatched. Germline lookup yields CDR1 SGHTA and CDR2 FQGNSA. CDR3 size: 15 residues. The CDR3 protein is CAIISGTGFGNEQFF. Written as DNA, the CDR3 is TGTGCCATCATCTCCGGGACAGGGTTTGGAAATGAGCAGTTCTTC.

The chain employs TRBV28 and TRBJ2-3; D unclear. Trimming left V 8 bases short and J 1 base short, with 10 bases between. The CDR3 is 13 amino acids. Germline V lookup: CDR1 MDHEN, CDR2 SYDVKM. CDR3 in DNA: TGTGCCAGCTACCAAATGGGCACAGATACGCAGTATTTT. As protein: CASYQMGTDTQYF.

In nucleotides, the CDR3 is TGTGCCAGCAGGGGGACAGGACTTACCTACGAGCAGTACTTC. Translation gives CASRGTGLTYEQYF. The rearrangement joins TRBV2 to TRBJ2-7; 8 nucleotides line up with TRBD1. Per the germline V gene, CDR1 is SNHLY and CDR2 is FYNNEI. The CDR3 is 14 residues long. V dropped 6 bases and J dropped 2; count of bases not matched to a gene: 6.

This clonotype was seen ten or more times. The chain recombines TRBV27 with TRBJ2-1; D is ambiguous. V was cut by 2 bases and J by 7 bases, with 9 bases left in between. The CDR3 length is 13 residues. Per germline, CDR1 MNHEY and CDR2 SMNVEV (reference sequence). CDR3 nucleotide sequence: TGTGCCAGCAGTTTAGGGGTCCCGAATGAGCAGTTCTTC. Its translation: CASSLGVPNEQFF.

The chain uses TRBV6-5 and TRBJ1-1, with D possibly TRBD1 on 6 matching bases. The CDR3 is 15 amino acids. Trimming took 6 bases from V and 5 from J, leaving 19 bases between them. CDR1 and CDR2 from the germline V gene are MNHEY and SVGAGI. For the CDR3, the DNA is TGTGCCAGCAGCCTGATTACAGGGATAAGAACTGAAGCTTTCTTT. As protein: CASSLITGIRTEAFF.

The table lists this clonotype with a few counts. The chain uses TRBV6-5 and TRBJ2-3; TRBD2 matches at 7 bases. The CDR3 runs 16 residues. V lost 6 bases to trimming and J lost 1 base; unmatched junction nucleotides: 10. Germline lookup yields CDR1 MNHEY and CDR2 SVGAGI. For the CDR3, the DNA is TGTGCCAGCAGCCGAGGCGGGGCGGGAGGCACAGATACGCAGTATTTT. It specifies CASSRGGAGGTDTQYF.

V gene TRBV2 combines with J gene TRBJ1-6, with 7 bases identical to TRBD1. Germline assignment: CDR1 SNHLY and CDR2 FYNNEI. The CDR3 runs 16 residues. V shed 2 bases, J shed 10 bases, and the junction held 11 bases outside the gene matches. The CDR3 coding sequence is TGTGCCAGCAGTGAAAGGATGCAGTCAGGGGGGTCACCCCTCCACTTT. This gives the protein CASSERMQSGGSPLHF.

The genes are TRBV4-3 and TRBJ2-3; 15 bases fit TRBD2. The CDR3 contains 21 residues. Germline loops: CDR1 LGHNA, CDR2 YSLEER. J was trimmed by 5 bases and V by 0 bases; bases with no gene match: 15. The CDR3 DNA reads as TGCGCCAGCAGCCAAGATCGGCCGAGTGGGACTAGCGGGGGGCGGGGAGATACGCAGTATTTT. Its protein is CASSQDRPSGTSGGRGDTQYF.

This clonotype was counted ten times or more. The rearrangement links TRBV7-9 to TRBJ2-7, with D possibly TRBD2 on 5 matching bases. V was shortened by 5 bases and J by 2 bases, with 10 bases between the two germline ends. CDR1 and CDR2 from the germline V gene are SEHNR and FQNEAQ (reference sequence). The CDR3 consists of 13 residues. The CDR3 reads CASSPTKTYEQYF. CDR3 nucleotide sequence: TGTGCCAGCAGCCCGACTAAAACCTACGAGCAGTACTTC.

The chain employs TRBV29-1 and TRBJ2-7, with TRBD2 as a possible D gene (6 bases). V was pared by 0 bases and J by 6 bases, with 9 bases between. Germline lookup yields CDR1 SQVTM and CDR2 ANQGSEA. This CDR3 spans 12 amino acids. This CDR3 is CSVEEGGLEQYF. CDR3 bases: TGCAGCGTTGAAGAGGGGGGTCTCGAGCAGTACTTC.

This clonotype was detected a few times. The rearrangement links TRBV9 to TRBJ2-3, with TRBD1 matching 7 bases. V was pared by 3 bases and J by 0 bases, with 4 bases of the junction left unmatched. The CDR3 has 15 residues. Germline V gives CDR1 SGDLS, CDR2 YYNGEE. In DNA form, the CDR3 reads TGTGCCAGCAGCGCCGGGACAGAAAGCACAGATACGCAGTATTTT. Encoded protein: CASSAGTESTDTQYF.

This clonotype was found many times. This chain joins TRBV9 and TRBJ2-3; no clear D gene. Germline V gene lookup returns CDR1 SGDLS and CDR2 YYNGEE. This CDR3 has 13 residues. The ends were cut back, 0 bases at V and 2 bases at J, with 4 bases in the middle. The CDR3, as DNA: TGTGCCAGCAGCGTAGGTCCCACAGATACGCAGTATTTT. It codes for CASSVGPTDTQYF.

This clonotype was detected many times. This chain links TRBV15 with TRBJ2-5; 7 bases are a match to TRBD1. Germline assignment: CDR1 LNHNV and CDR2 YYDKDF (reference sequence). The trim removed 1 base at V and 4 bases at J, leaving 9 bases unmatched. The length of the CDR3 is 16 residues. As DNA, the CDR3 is TGTGCCACCAGCAGAGTGACAGGGTTCGGAGGAGAGACCCAGTACTTC. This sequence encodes CATSRVTGFGGETQYF.

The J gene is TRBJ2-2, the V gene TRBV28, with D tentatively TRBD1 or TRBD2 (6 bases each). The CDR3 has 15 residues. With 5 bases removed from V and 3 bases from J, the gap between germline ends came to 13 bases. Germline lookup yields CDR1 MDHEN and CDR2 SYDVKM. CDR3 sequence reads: CASSPGGTYTGELFF. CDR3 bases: TGTGCCAGCAGTCCCGGGGGCACTTACACCGGGGAGCTGTTTTTT.

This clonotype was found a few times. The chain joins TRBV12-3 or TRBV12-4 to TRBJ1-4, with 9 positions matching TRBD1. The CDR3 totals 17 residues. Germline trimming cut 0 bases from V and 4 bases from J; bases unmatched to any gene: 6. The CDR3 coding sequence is TGTGCCAGCAGTTTAGCGACCGGACAGGGGTATAATGAAAAACTGTTTTTT. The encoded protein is CASSLATGQGYNEKLFF.

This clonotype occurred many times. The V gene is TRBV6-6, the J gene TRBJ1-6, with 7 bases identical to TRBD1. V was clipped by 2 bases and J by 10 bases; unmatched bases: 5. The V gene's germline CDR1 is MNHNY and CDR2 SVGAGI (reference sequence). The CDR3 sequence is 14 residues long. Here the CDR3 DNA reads TGTGCCAGCAGTTACGCAGGGGGAGGGTCACCCCTCCACTTT. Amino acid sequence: CASSYAGGGSPLHF.

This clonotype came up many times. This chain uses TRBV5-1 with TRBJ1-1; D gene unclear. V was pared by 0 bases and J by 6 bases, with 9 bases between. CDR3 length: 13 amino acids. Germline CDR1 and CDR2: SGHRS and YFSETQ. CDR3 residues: CASSLALGSEAFF. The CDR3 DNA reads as TGCGCCAGCAGCTTGGCTTTGGGATCTGAAGCTTTCTTT. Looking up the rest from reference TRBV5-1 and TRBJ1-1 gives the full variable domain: KAGVTQTPRYLIKTRGQQVTLSCSPISGHRSVSWYQQTPGQGLQFLFEYFSETQRNKGNFPGRFSGRQFSNSRSEMNVSTLELGDSALYLCASSLALGSEAFFGQGTRLTVV.

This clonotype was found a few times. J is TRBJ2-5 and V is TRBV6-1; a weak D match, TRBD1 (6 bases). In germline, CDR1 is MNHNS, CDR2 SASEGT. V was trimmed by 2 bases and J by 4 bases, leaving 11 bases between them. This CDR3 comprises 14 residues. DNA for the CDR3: TGTGCCAGCAGTGAAACAGGGATGGGAGAGACCCAGTACTTC. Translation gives CASSETGMGETQYF.

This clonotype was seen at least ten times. DNA of the CDR3: TGCAGTGCTAGAGATTTTGGGGGGACGTTAAAACCCGCAATGAACACTGAAGCTTTCTTT. It yields the protein CSARDFGGTLKPAMNTEAFF. The chain recombines TRBV20-1 with TRBJ1-1, with D possibly TRBD1 on 5 matching bases. The length of the CDR3 is 20 residues. Germline CDR1 is DFQATT and CDR2 is SNEGSKA (reference sequence). Trimming stripped 0 bases from V and 0 bases from J, with 26 bases between.

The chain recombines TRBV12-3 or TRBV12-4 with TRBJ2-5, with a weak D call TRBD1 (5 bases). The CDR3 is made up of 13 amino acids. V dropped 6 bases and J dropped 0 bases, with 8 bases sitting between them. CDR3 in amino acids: CASRSDNQETQYF. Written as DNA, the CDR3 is TGTGCCAGCAGGTCGGACAACCAAGAGACCCAGTACTTC.

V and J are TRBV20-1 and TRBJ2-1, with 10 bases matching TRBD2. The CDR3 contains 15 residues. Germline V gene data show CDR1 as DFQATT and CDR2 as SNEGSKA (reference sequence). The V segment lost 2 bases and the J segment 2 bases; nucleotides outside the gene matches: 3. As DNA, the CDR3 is TGCAGTGCTAGATTTAGCGGGGGGACCTACAATGAGCAGTTCTTC. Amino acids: CSARFSGGTYNEQFF.

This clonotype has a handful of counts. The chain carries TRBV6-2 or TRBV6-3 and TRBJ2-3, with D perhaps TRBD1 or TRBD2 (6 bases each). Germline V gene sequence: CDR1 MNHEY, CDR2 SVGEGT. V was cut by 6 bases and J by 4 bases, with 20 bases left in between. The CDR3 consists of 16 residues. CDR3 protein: CASSRERGKVADTQYF. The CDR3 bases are TGTGCCAGCAGCCGGGAGAGGGGGAAGGTTGCAGATACGCAGTATTTT.

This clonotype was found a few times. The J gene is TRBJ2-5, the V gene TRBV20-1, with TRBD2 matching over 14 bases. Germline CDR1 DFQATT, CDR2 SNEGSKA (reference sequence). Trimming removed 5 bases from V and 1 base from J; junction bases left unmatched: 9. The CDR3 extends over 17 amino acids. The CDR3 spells CSAPPGTSGGIQETQYF. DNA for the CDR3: TGCAGTGCTCCCCCCGGGACTAGCGGGGGTATCCAAGAGACCCAGTACTTC.

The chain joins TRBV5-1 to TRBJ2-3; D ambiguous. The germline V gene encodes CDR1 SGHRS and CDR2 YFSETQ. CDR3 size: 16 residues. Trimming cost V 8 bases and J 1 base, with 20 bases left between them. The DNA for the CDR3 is TGCGCCAGTACCCGATCGGGCCTAACCCGCACAGATACGCAGTATTTT. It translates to CASTRSGLTRTDTQYF.

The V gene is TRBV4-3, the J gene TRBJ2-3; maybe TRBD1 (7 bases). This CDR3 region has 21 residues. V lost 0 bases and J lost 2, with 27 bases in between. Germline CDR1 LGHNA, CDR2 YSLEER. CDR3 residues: CASSQDSSQSGDSYHTDTQYF. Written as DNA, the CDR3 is TGCGCCAGCAGCCAAGATAGCTCACAGTCGGGGGACAGCTACCACACAGATACGCAGTATTTT.

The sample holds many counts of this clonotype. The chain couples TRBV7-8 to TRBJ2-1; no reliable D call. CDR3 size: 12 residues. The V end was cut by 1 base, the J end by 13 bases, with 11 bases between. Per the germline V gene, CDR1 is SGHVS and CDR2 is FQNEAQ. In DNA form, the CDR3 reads TGTGCCAGCAGCTTAGGAACCCGGGCCCAGTTCTTC. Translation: CASSLGTRAQFF.